The clone carrying this TCR beta chain was found a few times. Germline CDR1 reads DFQATT; CDR2 reads SNEGSKA (reference sequence). CDR3 size: 15 residues. The ends lost 0 bases at V and 5 bases at J; junction bases unmatched: 8. This record belongs to a study of identical twins. TCRdb processed the 5' RACE reads anew with MiXCR; each CDR3 protein has one entry. The table has 500,000 to 650,000 distinct CDR3 sequences, 7% to 7.5% seen once. These same data were also listed under a study on yellow fever vaccine responses in identical twins.

The rearrangement links TRBV20-1 to TRBJ2-7; 9 nucleotides align to TRBD2. This sequence originates from a woman aged 18-30 years in good health. Sequenced material: PBMCs. The CDR3 spells CSARDGAGGIHEQYV. CDR3 DNA: TGCAGTGCTAGAGATGGGGCGGGGGGGATCCACGAGCAGTACGTC.